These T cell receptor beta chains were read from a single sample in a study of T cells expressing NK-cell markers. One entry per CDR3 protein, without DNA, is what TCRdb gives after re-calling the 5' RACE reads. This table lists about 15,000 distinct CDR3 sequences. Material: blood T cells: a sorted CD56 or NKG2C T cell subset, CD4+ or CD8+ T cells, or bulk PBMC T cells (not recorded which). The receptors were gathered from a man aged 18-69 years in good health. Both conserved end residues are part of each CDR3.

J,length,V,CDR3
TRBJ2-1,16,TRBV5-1,CASRGNAGGAYNEQFF
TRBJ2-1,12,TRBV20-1,CSARASYNEQFF
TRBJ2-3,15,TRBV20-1,CSATRTSGRSDTQYF
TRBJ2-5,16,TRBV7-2,CASSSQGGYLQETQYF
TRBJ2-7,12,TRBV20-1,CSAGPGRGEQYF
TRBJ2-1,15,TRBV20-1,CSARDLRTSVNEQFF
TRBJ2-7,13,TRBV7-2,CASSLAGDYEQYF
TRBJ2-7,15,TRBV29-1,CSVLTGGPLSYEQYF
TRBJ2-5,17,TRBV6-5,CASTPPRTGTSKETQYF
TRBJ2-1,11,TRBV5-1,CASSAENEQFF
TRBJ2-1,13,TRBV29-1,CSVLAGGHFEQFF
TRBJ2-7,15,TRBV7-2,CASSLPLYSSYEQYF
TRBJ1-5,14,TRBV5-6,CASSFGTGGQPQHF
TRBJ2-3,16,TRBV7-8,CASSLGYRGGTDTQYF
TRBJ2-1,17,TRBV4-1,CASSHPTLAGRNNEQFF
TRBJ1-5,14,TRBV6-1,CASSRRQSNQPQHF
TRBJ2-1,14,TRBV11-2,CASSLVSGRNEQFF
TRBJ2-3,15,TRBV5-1,CASSLSDLEYDTQYF
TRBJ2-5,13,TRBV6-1,CATTDSLQETQYF
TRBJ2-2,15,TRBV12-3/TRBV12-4,CASSPNVGSSGELFF
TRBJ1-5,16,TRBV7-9,CASSLGTGRTYQPQHF
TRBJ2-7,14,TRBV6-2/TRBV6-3,CASSITGDPYEQYF
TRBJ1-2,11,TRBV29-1,CSGTGVDGYTF
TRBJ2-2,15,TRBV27,CASSTGLAGTGELFF
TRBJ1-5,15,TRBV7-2,CASSLVGFGNQPQHF
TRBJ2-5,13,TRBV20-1,CSASPRVLKTQYF
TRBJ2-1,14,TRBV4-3,CASSHQWEYNEQFF
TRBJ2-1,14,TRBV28,CASSLASVGNEQFF
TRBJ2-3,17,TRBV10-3,CAISESPSGSSTDTQYF
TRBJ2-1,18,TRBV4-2,CASSPYSGGAVSYNEQFF
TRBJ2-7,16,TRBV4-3,CASSQDLTSPTYEQYF
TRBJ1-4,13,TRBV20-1,CSASYPGSEKLFF
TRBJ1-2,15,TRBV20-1,CSARVVPAGSYGYTF
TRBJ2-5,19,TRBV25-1,CASSDPTPGLAGGQETQYF
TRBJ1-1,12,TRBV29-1,CSVGRFNTEAFF
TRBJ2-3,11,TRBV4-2,CASSQGDTQYF
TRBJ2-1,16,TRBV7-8,CASSVGLAERAVEQFF
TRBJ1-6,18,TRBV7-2,CASSLAAGGLVVDSPLHF
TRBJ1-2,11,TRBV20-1,CSAITGSGYTF
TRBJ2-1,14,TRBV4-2,CASSLGLADNEQFF
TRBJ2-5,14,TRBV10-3,CAISSGTREAPRYF
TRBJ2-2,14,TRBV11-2,CASSYLIGAGELFF
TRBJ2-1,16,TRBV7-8,CASSFDRSRQYNEQFF
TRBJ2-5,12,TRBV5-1,CASSLQLETQYF
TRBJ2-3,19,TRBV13,CASSYVWTSGSTGADTQYF
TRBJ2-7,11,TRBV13,CASSSLVEQYF
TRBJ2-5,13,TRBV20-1,CSAPGPSQETQYF